This T cell receptor (beta chain) is drawn from a study of tumor and adjacent non-tumor tissue in lung cancer. Overall study: The cohort had about twelve adenocarcinoma, a couple of squamous cell and 1 small cell patients.

Three rounds of nested PCR, following a modified ARM-PCR protocol, produced the TCRbeta library. From the multiplex PCR reads, TCRdb called clonotypes with MiXCR, one entry per CDR3 protein. The table includes around 75,000 distinct CDR3 sequences, less than 75% detected once. RNA was extracted from bulk tissue without any cell sorting. The normal lung tissue was taken more than 3 cm from the tumor edge. Between August and November 2014, newly diagnosed, chemotherapy-naive lung cancer patients underwent thoracic surgery in China. CDR3 length: 14 amino acids. Losses at the gene ends were 7 bases for V and 2 bases for J; bases not matched to a gene: 7. Per the germline V gene, CDR1 is SEHNR and CDR2 is FQNEAQ (reference sequence). This clonotype appeared a few times. As yet, its antigen is unknown. Notes on the study in general: Compared with tumor, normal lung showed significantly lower TCR diversity.

The sequenced material came from distant non-tumor lung tissue. This receptor was obtained from a woman in her forties or fifties with non-small cell lung cancer. The chain combines TRBV7-9 with TRBJ1-2; 7 nucleotides agree with TRBD1. CDR3 in amino acids: CASTKTGTNYGYTF. The CDR3 nucleotides are TGTGCCAGCACCAAGACAGGGACCAACTATGGCTACACCTTC.